This TCR beta chain was identified during a study of cytomegalovirus exposure and HLA in healthy donors. Study in general: There were 117 million unique TCR beta sequences, drawn from 150 million to 200 million T cells, in an earlier analysis.

The germline gives CDR1 SEHNR, CDR2 FQNEAQ (reference sequence). This CDR3 comprises 15 residues. J lost 3 bases, V lost 4 bases, and 5 bases had no gene match. PCR used 60 Vbeta primers and 13 Jbeta primers. Authors' processing steps: The authors later counted roughly 87 million unique TCR beta chains, around 9.9 million of them shared. Measured with immunoSEQ multiplex PCR; TCRdb has only the in-frame clones, and not every one. V, J and clone size are taken as reported in that table, and D and trimming were inferred from the DNA itself. Of approximately 220,000 clones in the sample, roughly 83% were seen once.

This chain joins TRBV7-9 and TRBJ1-3; 8 bases align to TRBD1. This TCR was sampled from a boy aged 2 to 10 in good health and CMV-seronegative. The material sequenced was PBMCs. CDR3 sequence: CASSSTGAFGNTIYF. The DNA for the CDR3 is TGTGCCAGCAGCTCGACAGGGGCCTTTGGAAACACCATATATTTT.